This T cell receptor (beta chain) is from a study of OX40 agonist ivuxolimab in advanced cancers. Libraries were prepared by immunoSEQ multiplex PCR; TCRdb keeps only in-frame clonotypes and omits some of them. The sample has 100,000 or so clones, 90% seen once. Between the trimmed V and J ends, which lost 0 bases and 9 bases, there was a span of 12 bases. Looked up from germline, CDR1 is SGHRS and CDR2 is YFSETQ. This CDR3 has 13 amino acids. The TCR was taken from an adult with an advanced solid tumor such as melanoma, head and neck, liver or kidney cancer. The sequenced sample was CD4+ or CD8+ T cells sorted from blood, obtained in a trial of the OX40 agonist ivuxolimab. V gene TRBV5-1 combines with J gene TRBJ1-1, with a weak D call TRBD1 (5 bases). CDR3 sequence (DNA): TGCGCCAGCAGCTTGGCCAAGGGGCGGCAAGCTTTCTTT. It yields the protein CASSLAKGRQAFF.